The next 18 T cell receptor beta chains were all read from a single sample in a study of beta chain features in type 1 diabetes. Antigens for these TCRs are unknown. The isolated RNA, all of it, was reverse transcribed, so expressed TCRB transcripts were what got sequenced. Sequenced by immunoSEQ multiplex PCR; TCRdb stores in-frame clones only, minus some. The sample includes about 280,000 clones, over 12% seen only once; the top ten take more than 0.015%. Whole-study results and caveats: A moderate, significant TCRB CDR3 shortening appeared in type 1 diabetes across four CD4+ subsets.

The sequencing sample was made of naive CD4+ T cells from blood. Receptors originate from a man younger than 35 with type 1 diabetes.

This chain links TRBV7-8 with TRBJ2-2; D ambiguous. The CDR3 covers 15 residues. Germline V gene data show CDR1 as SGHVS and CDR2 as FQNEAQ. Trimming took off 1 base at V and 2 bases at J, with 8 bases between the two ends. The CDR3 nucleotides are TGTGCCAGCAGCTTAGGGCACAGTAACACCGGGGAGCTGTTTTTT. Amino acids: CASSLGHSNTGELFF.

Comments on this clone: The sample carries other DNA sequences with the same CDR3. The J gene is TRBJ2-7, the V gene TRBV15; D gene unclear. The CDR3 consists of 13 residues. Trimming removed 0 bases from V and 4 bases from J, with 7 bases in between. From germline, CDR1 is LNHNV and CDR2 YYDKDF (reference sequence). CDR3 protein: CATSRDPSYEQYF. The CDR3 DNA reads as TGTGCCACCAGCAGAGATCCCTCTTACGAGCAGTACTTC.

This clone was detected only a few times. This rearrangement joins TRBV9 to TRBJ2-3; the match to TRBD1 covers 7 bases. With V trimmed by 3 bases and J by 8 bases, 18 bases remained unmatched. Germline V gene data show CDR1 as SGDLS and CDR2 as YYNGEE. The CDR3 totals 17 residues. The CDR3 region is CASSADLGRGGTRTQYF. For the CDR3, the DNA is TGTGCCAGCAGCGCGGACCTAGGGAGAGGGGGCACACGTACGCAGTATTTT. Variable domain in full (rest from reference TRBV9 and TRBJ2-3): DSGVTQTPKHLITATGQRVTLRCSPRSGDLSVYWYQQSLDQGLQFLIQYYNGEERAKGNILERFSAQQFPDLHSELNLSSLELGDSALYFCASSADLGRGGTRTQYFGPGTRLTVL.

V usage is TRBV19 and J usage is TRBJ2-6, with D possibly being TRBD1 (5 bases). V lost 9 bases, J lost 0 bases, and 6 bases lay in between. Germline CDR1 and CDR2: LNHDA and SQIVND (reference sequence). CDR3 length: 13 amino acids. Here the CDR3 reads CASRVSGANVLTF. The CDR3, as DNA: TGTGCCAGCAGGGTCTCTGGGGCCAACGTCCTGACTTTC.

This clone turned up a few times. This chain joins TRBV2 and TRBJ2-1, with a possible D match to TRBD2 (6 bases). The germline V gene encodes CDR1 SNHLY and CDR2 FYNNEI. The length of the CDR3 is 13 residues. V was trimmed by 1 base and J by 12 bases, leaving 13 bases between them. The CDR3 DNA follows: TGTGCCAGCAGTGAAGACGGGAGTGGGGGGCAGTTCTTC. It translates to CASSEDGSGGQFF.

This clone was picked up a small number of times. The identical CDR3 is also encoded by other nucleotide sequences in the sample. V is TRBV7-9 and J is TRBJ1-5; D gene unclear. The CDR3 has 15 amino acids. V was trimmed by 1 base and J by 0 bases, leaving 7 bases between them. Germline assignment: CDR1 SEHNR and CDR2 FQNEAQ (reference sequence). The CDR3 spells CASSLGGTSNQPQHF. The CDR3 coding sequence is TGTGCCAGCAGCTTAGGAGGAACTAGCAATCAGCCCCAGCATTTT.

This clone was picked up a small number of times. The V call is TRBV27, the J call TRBJ2-3; TRBD2 matches 7 bases. From germline, CDR1 is MNHEY and CDR2 SMNVEV (reference sequence). This CDR3 is 16 amino acids long. After removal of 1 base from V and 5 bases from J, the junction contained 9 bases not matched to a gene. CDR3 in amino acids: CASSLLGEGYEDTQYF. CDR3 DNA sequence: TGTGCCAGCAGTTTATTGGGGGAGGGTTACGAAGATACGCAGTATTTT.

The gene calls are TRBV5-1 and TRBJ1-2, with D hard to call. V gave up 0 bases and J gave up 5 bases, with 8 bases separating them. Germline assignment: CDR1 SGHRS and CDR2 YFSETQ. The CDR3 is 13 residues long. Here the CDR3 DNA reads TGCGCCAGCAGCTTGGAACAGCCTTATGGCTACACCTTC. It codes for CASSLEQPYGYTF.

In its sample, this clone was seen a few times. The V and J genes are TRBV6-1 and TRBJ2-7; weak D call: TRBD1 (5 bases). CDR3 size: 14 residues. V dropped 4 bases and J dropped 1 base, with 11 bases sitting between them. CDR1 is MNHNS, CDR2 SASEGT, per germline. In DNA form, the CDR3 reads TGTGCCAGCAGTGTACCCAGGGATTCCTACGAGCAGTACTTC. This codes for CASSVPRDSYEQYF.

The gene calls are TRBV30 and TRBJ1-2, with 7 bases matching TRBD1. The CDR3 has 13 amino acids. The V gene's germline CDR1 is GTSNPN and CDR2 SVGIG (reference sequence). V trimming: 0 bases; J trimming: 7 bases; junction bases outside the gene matches: 5. CDR3 sequence: CAWSVQGWRGYTF. CDR3 bases: TGTGCCTGGAGTGTACAGGGGTGGCGTGGCTACACCTTC.

The chain carries TRBV30 and TRBJ1-4; unclear D gene. Germline V gene lookup returns CDR1 GTSNPN and CDR2 SVGIG (reference sequence). The ends were cut back, 3 bases at V and 8 bases at J, with 13 bases in the middle. This CDR3 contains 13 residues. Written as DNA, the CDR3 is TGTGCCTGGAGCTCCCGAGTGGAGGAAAAACTGTTTTTT. Translating gives CAWSSRVEEKLFF. The variable domain in full, completed from reference TRBV30 and TRBJ1-4, reads SQTIHQWPATLVQPVGSPLSLECTVEGTSNPNLYWYRQAAGRGLQLLFYSVGIGQISSEVPQNLSASRPQDRQFILSSKKLLLSDSGFYLCAWSSRVEEKLFFGSGTQLSVL.

This clone was observed a handful of times. The rearrangement links TRBV30 to TRBJ2-7; D gene uncertain. V lost 0 bases and J lost 7, with 19 bases in between. The CDR3 is 15 residues long. Germline CDR1 reads GTSNPN; CDR2 reads SVGIG (reference sequence). The CDR3 region has the DNA TGTGCCTGGAGTGTAAGTTTGGGTAGCCGTCGTGAGCAGTACTTC. Its protein product is CAWSVSLGSRREQYF.

The chain combines TRBV7-7 with TRBJ2-5; TRBD2 matches 12 bases. Germline loops: CDR1 SSHAT, CDR2 FNYEAQ (reference sequence). V gave up 5 bases and J gave up 1 base; unmatched junction bases: 2. CDR3 length equals 15 residues. The CDR3 bases are TGTGCCAGCAGCCTGACTAGCGGGGGCCAAGAGACCCAGTACTTC. It yields the protein CASSLTSGGQETQYF. Supplemented by reference TRBV7-7 and TRBJ2-5, the full variable domain reads GAGVSQSPRYKVTKRGQDVTLRCDPISSHATLYWYQQALGQGPEFLTYFNYEAQPDKSGLPSDRFSAERPEGSISTLTIQRTEQRDSAMYRCASSLTSGGQETQYFGPGTRLLVL.

The genes are TRBV9 and TRBJ2-1; 10 nucleotides agree with TRBD1. V was clipped by 10 bases and J by 7 bases; unmatched bases: 20. Per germline, CDR1 SGDLS and CDR2 YYNGEE. The CDR3 totals 17 residues. In DNA, the CDR3 is TGTGCCGGGACGACGGGACAGGGGCTGCTATGGGGGAATGAGCAGTTCTTC. Encoded protein: CAGTTGQGLLWGNEQFF.

In the case of this clone: In the same sample, other DNA sequences code for this CDR3. The V and J genes are TRBV30 and TRBJ1-3; possibly TRBD1 for D (5 bases). Germline V gene lookup returns CDR1 GTSNPN and CDR2 SVGIG (reference sequence). V was shortened by 0 bases and J by 7 bases, with 7 bases between the two germline ends. The CDR3 is 12 amino acids. The CDR3 region has the DNA TGTGCCTGGAGTGTTGGGGGGAACACCATATATTTT. Translation: CAWSVGGNTIYF.

The chain links TRBV4-1 to TRBJ1-2, with D possibly matching TRBD1 (5 bases). The germline V and J ends were trimmed by 4 bases and 2 bases, with 17 bases remaining between them. Germline V lookup: CDR1 MGHRA, CDR2 YSYEKL. The CDR3 is 16 residues long. The CDR3 DNA sequence: TGCGCCAGCAGCCGGGGGGGTCCAGGGAGGAACTATGGCTACACCTTC. Protein: CASSRGGPGRNYGYTF.

This clone was picked up a small number of times. The gene calls are TRBV5-1 and TRBJ1-1; TRBD1 might be the D (6 bases). The CDR3 is 15 amino acids. The germline gives CDR1 SGHRS, CDR2 YFSETQ. Between the trimmed V and J ends, which lost 0 bases and 4 bases, there was a span of 13 bases. The CDR3 DNA sequence: TGCGCCAGCAGCTTGGCCTGGGGGCGAGGCACTGAAGCTTTCTTT. Protein: CASSLAWGRGTEAFF.

In its sample, this clone was seen a few times. The genes are TRBV5-4 and TRBJ2-2; D remains unclear. V gave up 2 bases and J gave up 4 bases, with 6 bases separating them. The CDR3 loop spans 13 amino acids. The germline CDR1 and CDR2 sequences are SGHNT and YYREEE (reference sequence). The CDR3 DNA is TGTGCCAGCAGCTTATACAGCACCGGGGAGCTGTTTTTT. It is translated as CASSLYSTGELFF.